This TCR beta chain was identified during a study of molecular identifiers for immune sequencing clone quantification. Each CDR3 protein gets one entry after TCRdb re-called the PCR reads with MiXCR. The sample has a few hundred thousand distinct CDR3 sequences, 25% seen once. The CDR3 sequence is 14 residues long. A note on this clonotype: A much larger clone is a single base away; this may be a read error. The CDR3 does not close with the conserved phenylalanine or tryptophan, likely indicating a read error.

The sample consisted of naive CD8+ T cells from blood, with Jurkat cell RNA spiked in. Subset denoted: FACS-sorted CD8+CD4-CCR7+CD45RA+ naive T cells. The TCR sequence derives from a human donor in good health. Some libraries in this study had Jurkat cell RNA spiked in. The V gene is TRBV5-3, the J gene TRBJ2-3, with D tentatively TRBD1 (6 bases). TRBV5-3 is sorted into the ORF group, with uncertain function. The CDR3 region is CASSFKGGTDTQYL. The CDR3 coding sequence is TGTGCCAGCAGCTTTAAGGGGGGCACAGATACGCAGTATCTT.